The 7 T cell receptor beta chains presented below share a single source sample, sequenced in a study of cytomegalovirus exposure and HLA in healthy donors. Researchers ran the PCR with 60 Vbeta and 13 Jbeta primers. The method was immunoSEQ multiplex PCR; TCRdb's version includes in-frame clones alone and lacks a portion of them. The data show fewer than 150,000 clones, around two thirds seen once. The material sequenced was PBMCs. All receptors derive from a woman in her 40s in good health and CMV-seropositive.

Comments on this clone: Other DNA sequences in this specimen translate into the identical CDR3. V gene TRBV20-1 combines with J gene TRBJ1-1, with D unresolved. This CDR3 spans 10 amino acids. Germline assignment: CDR1 DFQATT and CDR2 SNEGSKA (reference sequence). V lost 2 bases, J lost 4 bases, and 2 bases lay in between. The CDR3 loop reads CSARRTEAFF. CDR3 bases: TGCAGTGCTAGACGCACTGAAGCTTTCTTT.

This clone was detected only once. This rearrangement joins TRBV6-5 to TRBJ2-5, with D possibly TRBD2 on 5 matching bases. The germline CDR1 and CDR2 sequences are MNHEY and SVGAGI. The CDR3 is 14 amino acids. The V end was cut by 2 bases, the J end by 3 bases, with 10 bases between. DNA of the CDR3: TGTGCCAGCAGTTACGTCGGGGTGGAAGAGACCCAGTACTTC. Translated: CASSYVGVEETQYF.

CDR3 in DNA: TGTGCCAGCAGCCAAATGGGACAGAAAGAGACCCAGTACTTC. It yields the protein CASSQMGQKETQYF. The V gene is TRBV7-3, the J gene TRBJ2-5, with 7 bases identical to TRBD1. CDR3 length equals 14 residues. Per the germline V gene, CDR1 is SGHTA and CDR2 is FQGTGA. The J segment lost 3 bases and the V segment lost 5 bases, leaving 6 bases of the junction unmatched.

A single count supports this clone. The chain combines TRBV25-1 with TRBJ2-7; D is unresolved. V lost 1 base and J lost 0, with 10 bases in between. The CDR3 length is 15 residues. Germline CDR1 MGHDK, CDR2 SYGVNS. The CDR3 is CASSESNSVSYEQYF. In DNA, the CDR3 is TGTGCCAGCAGTGAATCTAATTCGGTCTCCTACGAGCAGTACTTC.

A few counts support this clone. This sequence joins TRBV5-6 and TRBJ2-7; 8 bases map to TRBD1. CDR1 and CDR2 (germline): SGHDT, YYEEEE. CDR3 size: 14 residues. Unmatched junction bases numbered 6, after V lost 7 bases and J lost 0 bases. For the CDR3, the DNA is TGTGCCAGCGGGGGACAGGAGATCTCCTACGAGCAGTACTTC. It translates to CASGGQEISYEQYF.

This rearrangement joins TRBV2 to TRBJ1-4, with no clear D. This CDR3 comprises 14 residues. Germline V CDR1 and CDR2: SNHLY, FYNNEI. V was pared by 5 bases and J by 4 bases, with 11 bases between. The CDR3 spells CASSRTAYNEKLFF. The CDR3 DNA follows: TGTGCCAGCAGTCGGACTGCTTATAATGAAAAACTGTTTTTT. Combining the CDR3 with reference TRBV2 and TRBJ1-4 gives the whole variable domain EPEVTQTPSHQVTQMGQEVILRCVPISNHLYFYWYRQILGQKVEFLVSFYNNEISEKSEIFDDQFSVERPDGSNFTLKIRSTKLEDSAMYFCASSRTAYNEKLFFGSGTQLSVL.

This rearrangement joins TRBV11-2 to TRBJ2-4, with no clear D. Trimming shortened V by 3 bases and J by 2 bases, and 11 bases separated the two germline ends. CDR3 length: 15 residues. In germline, CDR1 is SGHAT, CDR2 FQNNGV. The CDR3 nucleotides are TGTGCCAGCAGCTTCCACCCCCAGACCAAAAACATTCAGTACTTC. Amino acids: CASSFHPQTKNIQYF.